Presented here are 20 T cell receptor beta chains from one specimen sequenced in a study of T cell responses to AZD1222 COVID-19 vaccine. Sequencing was performed with immunoSEQ multiplex PCR; in TCRdb, only in-frame clones are kept and a portion is missing. The table shows fewer than 150,000 clones, with approximately 86% occurring only once. This sample comprised peripheral blood, obtained 28 days after the second AZD1222 dose. These receptor sequences come from an adult who received the AZD1222 COVID-19 vaccine.

This chain uses TRBV3-1 (or the pseudogene TRBV3-2) with TRBJ1-2; 7 bases match TRBD1. Germline lookup yields CDR1 LGHDT and CDR2 YNNKEL (reference sequence). V was pared by 0 bases and J by 4 bases, with 8 bases of the junction left unmatched. The CDR3 loop spans 16 amino acids. This chain's CDR3 is CASSQDTGALGYGYTF. Written as DNA, the CDR3 is TGTGCCAGCAGCCAAGACACAGGGGCTCTGGGCTATGGCTACACCTTC.

This clone has a handful of counts. The chain uses TRBV18 and TRBJ2-7; 8 bases map to TRBD1. This CDR3 has 13 amino acids. V dropped 3 bases and J dropped 3; count of bases not matched to a gene: 1. CDR1 KGHSH and CDR2 LQKENI come from the germline V gene. The CDR3: CASSPGTGYEQYF. CDR3 in DNA: TGTGCCAGCTCACCCGGGACAGGCTACGAGCAGTACTTC.

In DNA, the CDR3 is TGTGCCAGCAGTGCCGACCGGACCTCGCAGTATTTT. The encoded protein is CASSADRTSQYF. The chain is built from TRBV27 and TRBJ2-3; unclear D gene. The CDR3 is made up of 12 amino acids. V lost 5 bases and J lost 10, with 13 bases in between. CDR1 is MNHEY, CDR2 SMNVEV, per germline (reference sequence).

The chain recombines TRBV6-5 with TRBJ1-1, with D possibly being TRBD1 (5 bases). V was shortened by 0 bases and J by 6 bases, with 17 bases between the two germline ends. CDR3 length: 16 residues. The germline V gene has CDR1 MNHEY and CDR2 SVGAGI. CDR3 sequence (DNA): TGTGCCAGCAGTTACTCCACAGGAGGGGTAAAGGCTGAAGCTTTCTTT. Translated: CASSYSTGGVKAEAFF.

The chain has TRBV2 and TRBJ2-1; the D gene is possibly TRBD2 (6 bases). CDR1 is SNHLY and CDR2 is FYNNEI in the germline V gene. The CDR3 length is 15 residues. V was pared by 8 bases and J by 1 base, with 15 bases between. The CDR3 nucleotides read TGTGCCAGCCACAAGCGGGTGAGGTCCTACAATGAGCAGTTCTTC. It specifies CASHKRVRSYNEQFF. The whole variable domain, filled in from reference TRBV2 and TRBJ2-1, reads EPEVTQTPSHQVTQMGQEVILRCVPISNHLYFYWYRQILGQKVEFLVSFYNNEISEKSEIFDDQFSVERPDGSNFTLKIRSTKLEDSAMYFCASHKRVRSYNEQFFGPGTRLTVL.

This sequence joins TRBV7-9 and TRBJ1-3; TRBD1 matches 11 bases. V shed 3 bases and J 0 bases; nucleotides not matched to a gene: 4. The germline V gene encodes CDR1 SEHNR and CDR2 FQNEAQ (reference sequence). The CDR3 is 17 residues long. The CDR3 spells CASSFRDRGASGNTIYF. The CDR3 DNA sequence: TGTGCCAGCAGCTTCAGGGACAGGGGGGCCTCTGGAAACACCATATATTTT.

The J gene is TRBJ2-1, the V gene TRBV10-3; 7 nucleotides agree with TRBD1. Germline values: CDR1 ENHRY, CDR2 SYGVKD. This CDR3 spans 13 amino acids. The trim removed 6 bases at V and 5 bases at J, leaving 4 bases unmatched. CDR3 sequence: CAISRDRDNEQFF. DNA of the CDR3: TGTGCCATCAGCCGGGACAGAGACAATGAGCAGTTCTTC.

This chain joins TRBV4-3 and TRBJ1-1; the D is unclear. CDR3 length equals 15 residues. The germline gives CDR1 LGHNA, CDR2 YSLEER. The V gene lost 0 bases and the J gene lost 0 bases, with 8 bases spanning the gap. The CDR3 loop is CASSQDRIMNTEAFF. DNA of the CDR3: TGCGCCAGCAGCCAAGATCGCATAATGAACACTGAAGCTTTCTTT.

This clone was recorded once. The V call is TRBV27, the J call TRBJ1-2; a weak D match, TRBD1 (5 bases). Per germline, CDR1 MNHEY and CDR2 SMNVEV (reference sequence). The length of the CDR3 is 15 residues. Between the trimmed V and J ends, which lost 5 bases and 3 bases, there was a span of 16 bases. In nucleotides, the CDR3 is TGTGCCAGCAGTCGGCAGTGGGGGAGGGACTATGGCTACACCTTC. It codes for CASSRQWGRDYGYTF.

The rearrangement joins TRBV27 to TRBJ2-1, with a possible D match to TRBD2 (6 bases). The CDR3 runs to 14 residues. The ends were cut back, 8 bases at V and 10 bases at J, with 21 bases in the middle. Germline values: CDR1 MNHEY, CDR2 SMNVEV (reference sequence). CDR3 region: CASCLSRRGREQFF. In DNA form, the CDR3 reads TGTGCCAGCTGTCTGAGCCGGCGGGGTCGGGAGCAGTTCTTC.

The V and J genes are TRBV2 and TRBJ2-2; 13 bases match TRBD2. There are 15 residues in the CDR3. Trimming at V came to 5 bases and at J to 7 bases, leaving 4 bases not matched to a gene. Germline lookup yields CDR1 SNHLY and CDR2 FYNNEI. In nucleotides, the CDR3 is TGTGCCAGCAGTCCTCGGACTAGCGGGGGCGGGGAGCTGTTTTTT. As protein: CASSPRTSGGGELFF.

This clone showed up just a few times. The chain is built from TRBV4-1 and TRBJ2-4; D might be TRBD1 or TRBD2, each matching 6 bases. This CDR3 contains 17 residues. Germline loops: CDR1 MGHRA, CDR2 YSYEKL. V gave up 1 base and J gave up 6 bases, with 19 bases separating them. The CDR3 bases are TGCGCCAGCAGCCAAGTGGGCAGGGGACTTTCGGGAAACATTCAGTACTTC. Protein: CASSQVGRGLSGNIQYF.

This chain connects TRBV7-3 to TRBJ2-3; 9 bases are shared with TRBD1. CDR1 is SGHTA and CDR2 is FQGTGA in the germline V gene. CDR3 size: 15 residues. The J segment lost 3 bases and the V segment lost 5 bases, leaving 6 bases of the junction unmatched. DNA for the CDR3: TGTGCCAGCAGCATTACAGGGGGCTGGACAGATACGCAGTATTTT. Translating it yields CASSITGGWTDTQYF.

The chain combines TRBV28 with TRBJ1-3, with D uncertain. V lost 3 bases and J lost 6, with 6 bases in between. The length of the CDR3 is 12 residues. Germline lookup yields CDR1 MDHEN and CDR2 SYDVKM. This CDR3 is CASSFPPNTIYF. CDR3 in DNA: TGTGCCAGCAGTTTTCCCCCAAACACCATATATTTT. The variable domain in full, completed from reference TRBV28 and TRBJ1-3, reads DVKVTQSSRYLVKRTGEKVFLECVQDMDHENMFWYRQDPGLGLRLIYFSYDVKMKEKGDIPEGYSVSREKKERFSLILESASTNQTSMYLCASSFPPNTIYFGEGSWLTVV.

In this sample, this clone turned up once. The chain links TRBV4-3 to TRBJ1-4, with D possibly matching TRBD1 (5 bases). V lost 2 bases and J lost 8, with 15 bases in between. Germline V gene sequence: CDR1 LGHNA, CDR2 YSLEER. The CDR3 length is 15 residues. CDR3 amino acids: CASSQLGRGGEKLFF. The CDR3 coding sequence is TGCGCCAGCAGCCAACTGGGTCGCGGGGGAGAAAAACTGTTTTTT.

The V and J genes are TRBV9 and TRBJ2-6; 7 nucleotides align to TRBD1. Unmatched junction bases numbered 9, after V lost 3 bases and J lost 0 bases. Germline CDR1 and CDR2: SGDLS and YYNGEE. The CDR3 extends over 18 amino acids. The CDR3 is CASSAKTGFSSGANVLTF. The CDR3 nucleotides are TGTGCCAGCAGCGCAAAGACAGGGTTCAGCTCTGGGGCCAACGTCCTGACTTTC.

The chain links TRBV7-2 to TRBJ2-2; TRBD2 matches at 14 bases. Per the germline V gene, CDR1 is SGHTA and CDR2 is FQGNSA. Trimming took 5 bases from V and 10 from J; bases not matched to a gene: 6. CDR3 length: 15 residues. For the CDR3, the DNA is TGTGCCAGCAGCCCCGGGACTAGCGGGAGAGAGGAGCTGTTTTTT. It codes for CASSPGTSGREELFF.

The V gene is TRBV3-1 (or the pseudogene TRBV3-2), the J gene TRBJ2-5, with 7 bases that match TRBD1. From germline, CDR1 is LGHDT and CDR2 YNNKEL (reference sequence). Trimming at V came to 2 bases and at J to 5 bases, leaving 5 bases not matched to a gene. The CDR3 runs to 14 residues. In DNA form, the CDR3 reads TGTGCCAGCAGCCAACCGACAGGGTTCGAGACCCAGTACTTC. Residues: CASSQPTGFETQYF.

V is TRBV5-6 and J is TRBJ2-2; D is unresolved. Germline values: CDR1 SGHDT, CDR2 YYEEEE. The CDR3 runs to 15 residues. V lost 8 bases and J 1 base, leaving 15 bases between the germline ends. CDR3 DNA: TGTGCCAGGAGAATCTCGGACCGGAACACCGGGGAGCTGTTTTTT. It translates to CARRISDRNTGELFF.

This clone was counted once. This sequence joins TRBV6-5 and TRBJ1-2; maybe TRBD1 (6 bases). The V gene lost 6 bases and the J gene lost 6 bases, with 11 bases spanning the gap. Germline values: CDR1 MNHEY, CDR2 SVGAGI. This CDR3 spans 12 amino acids. The CDR3 DNA follows: TGTGCCAGCAGAACAGGGTCGGATGGCTACACCTTC. It specifies CASRTGSDGYTF.